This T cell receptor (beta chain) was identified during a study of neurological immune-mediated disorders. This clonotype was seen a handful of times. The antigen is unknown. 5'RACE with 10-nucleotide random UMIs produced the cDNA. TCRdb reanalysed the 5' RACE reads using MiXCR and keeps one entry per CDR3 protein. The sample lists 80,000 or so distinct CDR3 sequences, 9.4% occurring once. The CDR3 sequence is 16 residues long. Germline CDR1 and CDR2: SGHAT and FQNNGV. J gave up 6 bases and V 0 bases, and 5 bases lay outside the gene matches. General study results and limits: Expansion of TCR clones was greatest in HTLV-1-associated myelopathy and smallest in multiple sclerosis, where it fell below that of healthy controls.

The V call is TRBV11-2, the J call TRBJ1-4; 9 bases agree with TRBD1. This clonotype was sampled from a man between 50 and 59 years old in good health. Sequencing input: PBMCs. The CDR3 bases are TGTGCCAGCAGCTTAGATGGAGGGACAGGGCATGAAAAACTGTTTTTT. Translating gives CASSLDGGTGHEKLFF.